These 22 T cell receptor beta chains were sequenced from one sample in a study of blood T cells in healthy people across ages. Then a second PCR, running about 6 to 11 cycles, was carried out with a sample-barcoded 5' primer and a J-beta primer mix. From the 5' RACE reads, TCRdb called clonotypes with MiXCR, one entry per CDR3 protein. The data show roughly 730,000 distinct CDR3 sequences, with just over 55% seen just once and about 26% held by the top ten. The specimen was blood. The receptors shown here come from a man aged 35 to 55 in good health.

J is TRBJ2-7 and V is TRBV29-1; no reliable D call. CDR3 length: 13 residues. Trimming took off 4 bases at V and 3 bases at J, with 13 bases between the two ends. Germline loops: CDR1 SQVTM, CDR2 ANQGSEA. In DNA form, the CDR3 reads TGCAGCGTTGCTGGGAACAGTGACTACGAGCAGTACTTC. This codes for CSVAGNSDYEQYF.

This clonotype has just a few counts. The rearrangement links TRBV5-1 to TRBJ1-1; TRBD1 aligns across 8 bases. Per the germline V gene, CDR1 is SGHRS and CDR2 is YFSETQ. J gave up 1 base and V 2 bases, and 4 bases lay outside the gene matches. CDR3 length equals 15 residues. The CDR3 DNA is TGCGCCAGCAGCTTTGCCGGGACAGGGAACACTGAAGCTTTCTTT. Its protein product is CASSFAGTGNTEAFF.

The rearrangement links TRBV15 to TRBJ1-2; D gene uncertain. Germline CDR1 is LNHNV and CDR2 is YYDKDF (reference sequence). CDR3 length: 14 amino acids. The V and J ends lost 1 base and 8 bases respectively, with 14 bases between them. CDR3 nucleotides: TGTGCCACCAGCAGAGTAGACGCTAGCCTAGGCTACACCTTC. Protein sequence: CATSRVDASLGYTF. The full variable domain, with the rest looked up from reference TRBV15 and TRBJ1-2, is DAMVIQNPRYQVTQFGKPVTLSCSQTLNHNVMYWYQQKSSQAPKLLFHYYDKDFNNEADTPDNFQSRRPNTSFCFLDIRSPGLGDTAMYLCATSRVDASLGYTFGSGTRLTVV.

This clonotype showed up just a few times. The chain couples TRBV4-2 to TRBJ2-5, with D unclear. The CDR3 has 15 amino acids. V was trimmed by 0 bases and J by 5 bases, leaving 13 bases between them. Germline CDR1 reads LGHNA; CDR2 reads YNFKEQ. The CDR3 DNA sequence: TGTGCCAGCAGCCAAGATACGAATTTTCGGGAGACCCAGTACTTC. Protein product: CASSQDTNFRETQYF.

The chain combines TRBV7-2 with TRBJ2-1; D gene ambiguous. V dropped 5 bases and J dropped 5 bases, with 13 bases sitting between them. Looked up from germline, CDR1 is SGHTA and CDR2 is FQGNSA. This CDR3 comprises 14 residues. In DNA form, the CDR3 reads TGTGCCAGCAGCGTCCGAACAAGCAACAATGAGCAGTTCTTC. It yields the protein CASSVRTSNNEQFF.

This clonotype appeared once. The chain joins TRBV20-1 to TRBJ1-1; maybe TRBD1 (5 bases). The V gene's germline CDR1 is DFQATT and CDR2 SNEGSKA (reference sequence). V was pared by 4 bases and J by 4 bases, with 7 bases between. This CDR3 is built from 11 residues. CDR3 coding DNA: TGCAGTGCTACGGACATCACTGAAGCTTTCTTT. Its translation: CSATDITEAFF.

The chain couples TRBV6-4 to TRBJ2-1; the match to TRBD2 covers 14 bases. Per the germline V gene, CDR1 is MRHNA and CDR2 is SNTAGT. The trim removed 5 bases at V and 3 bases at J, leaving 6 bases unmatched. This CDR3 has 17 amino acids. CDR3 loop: CASSLHGTSGGYNEQFF. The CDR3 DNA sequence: TGTGCCAGCAGTCTCCATGGGACTAGCGGGGGCTACAATGAGCAGTTCTTC.

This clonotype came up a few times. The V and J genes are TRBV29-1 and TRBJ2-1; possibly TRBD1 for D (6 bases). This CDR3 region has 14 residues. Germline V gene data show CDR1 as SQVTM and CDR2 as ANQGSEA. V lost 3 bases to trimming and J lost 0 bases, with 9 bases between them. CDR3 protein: CSVEARGSYNEQFF. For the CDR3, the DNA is TGCAGCGTTGAGGCCAGGGGCTCCTACAATGAGCAGTTCTTC.

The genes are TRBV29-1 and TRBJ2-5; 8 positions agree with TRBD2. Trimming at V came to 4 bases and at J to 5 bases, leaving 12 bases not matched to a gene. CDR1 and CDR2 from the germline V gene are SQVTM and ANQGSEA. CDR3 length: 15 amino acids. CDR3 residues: CSVGPPGTRRETQYF. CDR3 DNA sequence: TGCAGCGTTGGTCCTCCCGGGACTAGACGGGAGACCCAGTACTTC.

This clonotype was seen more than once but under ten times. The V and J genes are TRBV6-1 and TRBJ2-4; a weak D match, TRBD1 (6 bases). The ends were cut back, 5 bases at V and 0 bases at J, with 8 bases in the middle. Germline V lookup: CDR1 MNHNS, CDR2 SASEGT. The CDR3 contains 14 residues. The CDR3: CASSSTGAKNIQYF. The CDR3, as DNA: TGTGCCAGCAGTTCGACAGGAGCCAAAAACATTCAGTACTTC.

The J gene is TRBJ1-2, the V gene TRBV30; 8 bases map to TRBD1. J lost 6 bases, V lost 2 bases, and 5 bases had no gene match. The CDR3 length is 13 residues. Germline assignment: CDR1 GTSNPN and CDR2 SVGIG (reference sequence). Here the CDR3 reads CAWSLDRDHGYTF. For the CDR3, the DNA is TGTGCCTGGAGTTTGGACAGGGATCATGGCTACACCTTC.

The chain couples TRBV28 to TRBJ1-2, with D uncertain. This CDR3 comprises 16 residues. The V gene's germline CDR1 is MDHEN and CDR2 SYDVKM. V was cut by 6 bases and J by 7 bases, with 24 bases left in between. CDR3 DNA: TGTGCCAGCAGCGCGGAGGGAGCCTTTAACTATGGTGGCTACACCTTC. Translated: CASSAEGAFNYGGYTF.

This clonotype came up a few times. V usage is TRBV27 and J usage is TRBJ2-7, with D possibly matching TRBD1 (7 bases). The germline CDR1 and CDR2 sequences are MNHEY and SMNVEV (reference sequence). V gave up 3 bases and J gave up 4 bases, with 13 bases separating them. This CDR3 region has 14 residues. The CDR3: CASSFQQGTYEQYF. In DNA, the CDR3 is TGTGCCAGCAGTTTTCAACAGGGGACTTACGAGCAGTACTTC.

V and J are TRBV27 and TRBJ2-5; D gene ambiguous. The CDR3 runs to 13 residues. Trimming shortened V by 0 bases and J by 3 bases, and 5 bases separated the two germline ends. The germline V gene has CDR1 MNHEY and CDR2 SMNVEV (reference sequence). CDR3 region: CASSLSIEETQYF. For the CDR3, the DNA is TGTGCCAGCAGTTTATCCATTGAAGAGACCCAGTACTTC.

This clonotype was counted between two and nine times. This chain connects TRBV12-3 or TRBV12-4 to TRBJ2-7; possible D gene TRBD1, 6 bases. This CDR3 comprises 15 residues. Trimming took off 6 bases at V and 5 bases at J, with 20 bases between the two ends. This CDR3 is CASRPGWDTKDEQYF. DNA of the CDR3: TGTGCCAGCAGACCCGGGTGGGACACCAAGGACGAGCAGTACTTC.

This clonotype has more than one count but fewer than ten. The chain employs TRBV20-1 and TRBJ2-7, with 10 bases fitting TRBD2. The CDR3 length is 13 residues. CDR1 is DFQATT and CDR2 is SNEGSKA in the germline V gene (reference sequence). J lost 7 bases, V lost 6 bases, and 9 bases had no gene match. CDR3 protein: CSAPAGGPREQYF. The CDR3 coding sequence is TGCAGTGCCCCAGCGGGAGGGCCCCGGGAGCAGTACTTC.

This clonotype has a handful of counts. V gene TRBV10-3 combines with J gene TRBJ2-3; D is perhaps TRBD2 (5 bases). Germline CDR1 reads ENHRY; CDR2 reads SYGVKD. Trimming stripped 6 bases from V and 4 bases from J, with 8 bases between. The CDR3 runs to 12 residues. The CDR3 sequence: CAIRGGPDTQYF. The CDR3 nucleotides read TGTGCCATCAGAGGCGGGCCAGATACGCAGTATTTT.

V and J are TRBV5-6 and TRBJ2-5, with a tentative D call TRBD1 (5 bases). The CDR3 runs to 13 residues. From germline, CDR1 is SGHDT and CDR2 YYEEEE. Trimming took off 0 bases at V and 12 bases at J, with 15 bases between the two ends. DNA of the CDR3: TGTGCCAGCAGCTTGGCCAAAGGCAGGGAAGAGTACTTC. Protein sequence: CASSLAKGREEYF.

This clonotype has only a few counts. CDR3 sequence (DNA): TGTGCCAGCAGACGAAGACAGGAAGCTTTCTTT. Protein sequence: CASRRRQEAFF. This rearrangement joins TRBV27 to TRBJ1-1; D might be TRBD1 (5 bases). The V gene lost 6 bases and the J gene lost 8 bases, with 10 bases spanning the gap. In germline, CDR1 is MNHEY, CDR2 SMNVEV (reference sequence). This CDR3 is 11 amino acids long.

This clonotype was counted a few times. The CDR3 reads CASSLGAGQGRTYEQYF. Here the CDR3 DNA reads TGTGCCAGCAGCCTAGGGGCGGGACAGGGGAGGACCTACGAGCAGTACTTC. The chain recombines TRBV7-9 with TRBJ2-7, with 10 bases lining up with TRBD1. Germline V lookup: CDR1 SEHNR, CDR2 FQNEAQ (reference sequence). This CDR3 comprises 17 residues. The trim removed 5 bases at V and 2 bases at J, leaving 12 bases unmatched.

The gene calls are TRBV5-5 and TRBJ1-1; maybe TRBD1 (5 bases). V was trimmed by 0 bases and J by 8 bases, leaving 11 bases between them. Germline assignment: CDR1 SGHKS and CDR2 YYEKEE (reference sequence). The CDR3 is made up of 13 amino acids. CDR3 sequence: CASSLAGPGEAFF. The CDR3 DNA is TGTGCCAGCAGCTTGGCAGGGCCCGGGGAAGCTTTCTTT.

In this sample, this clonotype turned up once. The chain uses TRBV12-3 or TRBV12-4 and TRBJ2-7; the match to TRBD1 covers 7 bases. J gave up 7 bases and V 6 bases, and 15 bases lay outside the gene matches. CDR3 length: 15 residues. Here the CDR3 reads CASSDDRAHYNEQYF. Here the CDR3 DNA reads TGTGCCAGCAGCGACGACAGGGCCCACTACAATGAGCAGTACTTC.